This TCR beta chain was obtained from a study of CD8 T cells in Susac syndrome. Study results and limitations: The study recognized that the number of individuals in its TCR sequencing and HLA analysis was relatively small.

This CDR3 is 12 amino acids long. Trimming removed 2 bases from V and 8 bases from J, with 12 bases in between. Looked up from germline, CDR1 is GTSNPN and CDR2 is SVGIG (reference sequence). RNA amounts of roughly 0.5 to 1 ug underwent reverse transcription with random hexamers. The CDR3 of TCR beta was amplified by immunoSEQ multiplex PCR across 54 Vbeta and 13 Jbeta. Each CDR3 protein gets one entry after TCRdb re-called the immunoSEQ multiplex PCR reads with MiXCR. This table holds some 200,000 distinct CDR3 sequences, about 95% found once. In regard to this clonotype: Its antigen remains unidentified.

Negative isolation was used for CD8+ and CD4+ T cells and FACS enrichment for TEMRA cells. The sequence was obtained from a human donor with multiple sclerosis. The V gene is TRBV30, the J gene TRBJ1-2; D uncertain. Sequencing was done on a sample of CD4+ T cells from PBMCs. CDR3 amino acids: CAWSPMEGGYTF. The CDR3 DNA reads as TGTGCCTGGAGTCCCATGGAGGGCGGCTACACCTTC. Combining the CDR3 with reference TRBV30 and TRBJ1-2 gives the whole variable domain SQTIHQWPATLVQPVGSPLSLECTVEGTSNPNLYWYRQAAGRGLQLLFYSVGIGQISSEVPQNLSASRPQDRQFILSSKKLLLSDSGFYLCAWSPMEGGYTFGSGTRLTVV.